This record concerns one T cell receptor (beta chain) sequence. Sequencing used immunoSEQ multiplex PCR; TCRdb keeps in-frame clones, though not all of them. In the table there are approximately 150,000 clones, roughly 90% of which are singletons. CDR1 MGHRA and CDR2 YSYEKL come from the germline V gene. The CDR3 runs to 18 residues. V lost 5 bases and J lost 5; bases outside the gene matches: 13. These data are taken from a study of T cell responses to AZD1222 COVID-19 vaccine. The genes are TRBV4-1 and TRBJ2-3; 13 bases are shared with TRBD2. This receptor was taken from an adult who received the AZD1222 COVID-19 vaccine. The sequencing here drew on peripheral blood, taken 28 days after the second AZD1222 dose. CDR3: CASSTHPGLAGSKDTQYF. CDR3 coding DNA: TGCGCCAGCAGCACACACCCGGGACTAGCGGGGTCTAAAGATACGCAGTATTTT.